The 18 T cell receptor beta chains in this list originate from one sample, sequenced in a study of blood T cells in healthy people across ages. Together with a sample-barcoded 5' primer, a J-beta primer mix was included in a second PCR lasting roughly 6 to 12 cycles. MiXCR, applied by TCRdb to the 5' RACE reads, yields one record per CDR3 protein. The sample shows some 1.4 million distinct CDR3 sequences, 42% of them seen only once. The source material was blood. These receptors all come from a young woman in good health.

V usage is TRBV12-3 or TRBV12-4 and J usage is TRBJ2-1; 8 nucleotides line up with TRBD2. Unmatched junction bases numbered 5, after V lost 4 bases and J lost 3 bases. The CDR3 sequence is 15 residues long. DNA for the CDR3: TGTGCCAGCAGTTGCAGCGGGAGCTACTACAATGAGCAGTTCTTC. It yields the protein CASSCSGSYYNEQFF.

V is TRBV29-1 and J is TRBJ1-2, with 9 bases identical to TRBD1. This CDR3 contains 11 residues. The trim removed 7 bases at V and 10 bases at J, leaving 7 bases unmatched. In germline, CDR1 is SQVTM, CDR2 ANQGSEA. The CDR3 here is CSATRTGDYTF. The CDR3 region has the DNA TGCAGCGCAACCCGGACAGGGGACTACACCTTC. Supplemented by reference TRBV29-1 and TRBJ1-2, the full variable domain reads SAVISQKPSRDICQRGTSLTIQCQVDSQVTMMFWYRQQPGQSLTLIATANQGSEATYESGFVIDKFPISRPNLTFSTLTVSNMSPEDSSIYLCSATRTGDYTFGSGTRLTVV.

The chain has TRBV7-8 and TRBJ2-4; no definite D call. The V end was cut by 1 base, the J end by 7 bases, with 11 bases between. This CDR3 has 14 residues. CDR1 SGHVS and CDR2 FQNEAQ come from the germline V gene. The CDR3 DNA is TGTGCCAGCAGCTTAGATCCCAACTCCAACATTCAGTACTTC. Residues: CASSLDPNSNIQYF. Based on the CDR3 plus reference TRBV7-8 and TRBJ2-4, the full variable domain is GAGVSQSPRYKVAKRGQDVALRCDPISGHVSLFWYQQALGQGPEFLTYFQNEAQLDKSGLPSDRFFAERPEGSVSTLKIQRTQQEDSAVYLCASSLDPNSNIQYFGAGTRLSVL.

The J gene is TRBJ1-2, the V gene TRBV29-1; D gene unclear. Germline CDR1 and CDR2: SQVTM and ANQGSEA. There are 11 residues in the CDR3. V was clipped by 5 bases and J by 4 bases, with 8 bases between them. This CDR3 reads CSVYVVYGYTF. The CDR3 DNA reads as TGCAGCGTTTATGTGGTCTATGGCTACACCTTC.

This clonotype was picked up one time. This chain links TRBV2 with TRBJ2-1; D may be TRBD1 or TRBD2 (5 bases each). The CDR3 extends over 15 amino acids. The V gene's germline CDR1 is SNHLY and CDR2 FYNNEI. The V end was cut by 6 bases, the J end by 7 bases, with 19 bases between. The CDR3 here is CASRSEGISRNEQFF. Here the CDR3 DNA reads TGTGCCAGCAGGTCCGAGGGGATTAGTAGGAATGAGCAGTTCTTC.

The sample holds one count of this clonotype. The rearrangement links TRBV7-2 to TRBJ1-4; TRBD1 matches at 9 bases. V dropped 4 bases and J dropped 6; count of bases not matched to a gene: 6. This CDR3 is built from 15 residues. Germline CDR1 and CDR2: SGHTA and FQGNSA. The CDR3 protein is CASSSQDRGHEKLFF. CDR3 coding DNA: TGTGCCAGCAGCTCTCAGGACAGGGGACATGAAAAACTGTTTTTT.

V is TRBV6-5 and J is TRBJ1-1; 7 nucleotides line up with TRBD1. The CDR3 sequence is 14 residues long. CDR1 and CDR2 from the germline V gene are MNHEY and SVGAGI. V lost 3 bases to trimming and J lost 2 bases; unmatched junction nucleotides: 3. CDR3 DNA sequence: TGTGCCAGCAGTTATAGACAGGGAAACACTGAAGCTTTCTTT. Amino acids: CASSYRQGNTEAFF.

The chain couples TRBV6-5 to TRBJ2-5; 10 nucleotides line up with TRBD2. CDR1 is MNHEY, CDR2 SVGAGI, per germline. The V gene end was trimmed by 6 bases and the J gene end by 4 bases; junction bases not matched to a gene: 8. This CDR3 region has 15 residues. The CDR3 spells CASSQSGGALETQYF. CDR3 DNA: TGTGCCAGCAGCCAGAGCGGGGGGGCGTTAGAGACCCAGTACTTC.

For this clonotype: Sequence at one end of the junction differs from germline and may be a read error. The gene calls are TRBV5-6 and TRBJ2-7; possibly TRBD1 or TRBD2 for D (7 bases each). The CDR3 runs 17 residues. CDR1 and CDR2 (germline): SGHDT, YYEEEE. This CDR3 reads CACSLGGGQLLSYEQYF. The CDR3 region has the DNA TGTGCCTGCAGCTTGGGGGGGGGACAGCTACTTTCCTACGAGCAGTACTTC.

The chain uses TRBV10-3 and TRBJ2-7; possibly TRBD1 for D (5 bases). V lost 2 bases, J lost 3 bases, and 8 bases lay in between. The CDR3 runs to 13 residues. Looked up from germline, CDR1 is ENHRY and CDR2 is SYGVKD. This chain's CDR3 is CAISEDSRYEQYF. CDR3 nucleotide sequence: TGTGCCATCAGTGAGGACAGTCGCTACGAGCAGTACTTC.

This chain links TRBV14 with TRBJ2-1; D gene unclear. V lost 6 bases to trimming and J lost 10 bases, with 16 bases between them. The length of the CDR3 is 13 residues. Germline V gene sequence: CDR1 SGHDN, CDR2 FVKESK. For the CDR3, the DNA is TGTGCCAGCAGTCATCCCAGGCGCCCCGAGCAGTTCTTC. Residues: CASSHPRRPEQFF.

V usage is TRBV29-1 and J usage is TRBJ1-2, with D hard to call. Trimming took off 5 bases at V and 3 bases at J, with 13 bases between the two ends. From germline, CDR1 is SQVTM and CDR2 ANQGSEA. The CDR3 sequence is 13 residues long. The CDR3 nucleotides are TGCAGCGTTACCGACCTTCTACACTATGGCTACACCTTC. Translating it yields CSVTDLLHYGYTF.

The CDR3 DNA is TGCGCCAGCAGCTTGGGTTCAGGGTCGGACTATGGCTACACCTTC. Its translation: CASSLGSGSDYGYTF. The rearrangement links TRBV5-1 to TRBJ1-2; a possible D gene is TRBD1 (5 bases). V lost 0 bases to trimming and J lost 3 bases, with 12 bases between them. Looked up from germline, CDR1 is SGHRS and CDR2 is YFSETQ. This CDR3 region has 15 residues.

The rearrangement joins TRBV5-1 to TRBJ2-5; 13 bases line up with TRBD2. The J call may be faulty, since TRBJ2-7 better matches the DNA end. Looked up from germline, CDR1 is SGHRS and CDR2 is YFSETQ. The CDR3 covers 17 residues. CDR3 region: CASSLAKTSGGPYEQYF. In DNA form, the CDR3 reads TGCGCCAGCAGCTTGGCAAAGACTAGCGGGGGGCCGTACGAGCAGTACTTC.

The rearrangement joins TRBV3-1 to TRBJ1-2; 7 nucleotides agree with TRBD1. The CDR3 length is 15 residues. Germline values: CDR1 LGHDT, CDR2 YNNKEL (reference sequence). The ends lost 0 bases at V and 8 bases at J; junction bases unmatched: 9. Here the CDR3 DNA reads TGTGCCAGCAGCCAAGAGGGAACAGGGGTGGGAGGCTACACCTTC. It yields the protein CASSQEGTGVGGYTF. Combining the CDR3 with reference TRBV3-1 and TRBJ1-2 gives the whole variable domain DTAVSQTPKYLVTQMGNDKSIKCEQNLGHDTMYWYKQDSKKFLKIMFSYNNKELIINETVPNRFSPKSPDKAHLNLHINSLELGDSAVYFCASSQEGTGVGGYTFGSGTRLTVV.

V usage is TRBV2 and J usage is TRBJ2-1; D possibly corresponds to TRBD2 (6 bases). V gave up 8 bases and J gave up 10 bases, with 21 bases separating them. This CDR3 is 14 amino acids long. The germline gives CDR1 SNHLY, CDR2 FYNNEI. Here the CDR3 DNA reads TGTGCCAGCGAGGCTAGCAGGAGGGTTAAGGAGCAGTTCTTC. Amino acids: CASEASRRVKEQFF.

The gene calls are TRBV7-3 and TRBJ2-1, with 14 bases aligning to TRBD2. This CDR3 spans 18 amino acids. The trim removed 5 bases at V and 4 bases at J, leaving 10 bases unmatched. The germline V gene has CDR1 SGHTA and CDR2 FQGTGA. The CDR3 sequence is CASSPTWTSGGLYNEQFF. The CDR3 coding sequence is TGTGCCAGCAGCCCGACCTGGACTAGCGGGGGGTTATACAATGAGCAGTTCTTC. Looking up the rest from reference TRBV7-3 and TRBJ2-1 gives the full variable domain: GAGVSQTPSNKVTEKGKYVELRCDPISGHTALYWYRQSLGQGPEFLIYFQGTGAADDSGLPNDRFFAVRPEGSVSTLKIQRTERGDSAVYLCASSPTWTSGGLYNEQFFGPGTRLTVL.

J is TRBJ2-1 and V is TRBV10-3; TRBD2 is a possible D gene (7 bases). V shed 0 bases and J shed 6 bases, with 12 bases lying between them. CDR3 length: 15 amino acids. Germline CDR1 is ENHRY and CDR2 is SYGVKD. CDR3 nucleotide sequence: TGTGCCATCAGTGAGTCCCGGGGGGCTTTCAATGAGCAGTTCTTC. Amino acid sequence: CAISESRGAFNEQFF.